This T cell receptor (beta chain) was profiled in a study of cytomegalovirus exposure and HLA in healthy donors. Study findings and constraints: On later analysis, the bulk of CMV-associated TCR beta chains appeared to be HLA-restricted. Highly shared variants forming one cluster were likely a sequencing artifact. Several top significant clusters appeared, in a later analysis, to be linked to common viral pathogens. Other equally common chains were less clonally expanded than HLA-associated TCR beta chains, a later analysis showed.

Primers for the PCR totalled 60 Vbeta and 13 Jbeta. Data came from immunoSEQ multiplex PCR; TCRdb stores just in-frame clones and leaves some out. Among 70,000 to 95,000 clones listed, roughly 79% were seen once. Comments on this clone: No antigen is known for it.

Germline CDR1 and CDR2: SGDLS and YYNGEE. The CDR3 runs to 14 residues. Trimming stripped 1 base from V and 0 bases from J, with 4 bases between. Specimen: PBMCs. The chain carries TRBV9 and TRBJ2-2; D is unresolved. The sequence was collected from a man aged 35-49 years in good health and CMV-seronegative. The CDR3 DNA sequence: TGTGCCAGCAGCGTAAGCCCGAACACCGGGGAGCTGTTTTTT. Translated, it gives CASSVSPNTGELFF.